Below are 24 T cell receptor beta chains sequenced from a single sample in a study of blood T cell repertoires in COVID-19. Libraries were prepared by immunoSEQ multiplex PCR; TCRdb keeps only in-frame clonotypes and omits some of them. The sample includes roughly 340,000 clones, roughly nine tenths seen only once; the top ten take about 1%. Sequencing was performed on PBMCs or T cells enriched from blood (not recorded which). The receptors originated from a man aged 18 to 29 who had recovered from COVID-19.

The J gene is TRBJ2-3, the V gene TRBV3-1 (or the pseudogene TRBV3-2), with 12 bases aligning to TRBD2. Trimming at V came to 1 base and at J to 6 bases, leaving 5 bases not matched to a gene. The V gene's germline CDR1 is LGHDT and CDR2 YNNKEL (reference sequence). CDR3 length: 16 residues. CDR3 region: CASSQGPSGRADTQYF. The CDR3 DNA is TGTGCCAGCAGCCAAGGTCCTAGCGGGAGGGCGGATACGCAGTATTTT.

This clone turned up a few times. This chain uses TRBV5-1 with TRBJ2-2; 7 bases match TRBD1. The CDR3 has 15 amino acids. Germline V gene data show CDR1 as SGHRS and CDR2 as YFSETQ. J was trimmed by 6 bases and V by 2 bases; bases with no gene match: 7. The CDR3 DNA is TGCGCCAGCAGCTTTAACAGGGGTAAAGCCGGGGAGCTGTTTTTT. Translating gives CASSFNRGKAGELFF.

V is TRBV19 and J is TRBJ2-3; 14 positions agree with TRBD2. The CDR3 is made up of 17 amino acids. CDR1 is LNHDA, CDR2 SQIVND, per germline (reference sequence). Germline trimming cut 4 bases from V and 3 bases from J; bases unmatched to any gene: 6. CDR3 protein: CASSNGRTSGGTDTQYF. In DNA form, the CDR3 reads TGTGCCAGTAGTAACGGAAGGACTAGCGGGGGGACAGATACGCAGTATTTT.

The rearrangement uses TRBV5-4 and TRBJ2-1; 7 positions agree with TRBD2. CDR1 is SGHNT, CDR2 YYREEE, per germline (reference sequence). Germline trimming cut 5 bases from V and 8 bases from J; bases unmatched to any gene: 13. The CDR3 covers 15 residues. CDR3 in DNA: TGTGCCAGCAGTGTATCAGCGGGATTAGTCTATGAGCAGTTCTTC. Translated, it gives CASSVSAGLVYEQFF.

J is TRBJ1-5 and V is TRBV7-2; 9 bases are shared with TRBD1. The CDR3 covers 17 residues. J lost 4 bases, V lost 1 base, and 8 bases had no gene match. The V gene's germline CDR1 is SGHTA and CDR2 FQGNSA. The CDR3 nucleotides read TGTGCCAGCAGCTTAGGGGGACAGGGTAGAGGGAATCAGCCCCAGCATTTT. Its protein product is CASSLGGQGRGNQPQHF.

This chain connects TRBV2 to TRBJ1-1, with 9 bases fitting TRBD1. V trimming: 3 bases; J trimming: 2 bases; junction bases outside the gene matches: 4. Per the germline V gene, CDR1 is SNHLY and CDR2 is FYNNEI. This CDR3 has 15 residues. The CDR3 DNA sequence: TGTGCCAGCAGTGAGGGGGGACAGGGTAACACTGAAGCTTTCTTT. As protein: CASSEGGQGNTEAFF.

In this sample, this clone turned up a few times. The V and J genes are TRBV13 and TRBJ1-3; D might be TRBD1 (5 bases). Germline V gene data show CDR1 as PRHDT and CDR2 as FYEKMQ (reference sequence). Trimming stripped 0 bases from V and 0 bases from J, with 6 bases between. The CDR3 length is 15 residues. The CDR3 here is CASSLGGASGNTIYF. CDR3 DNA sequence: TGTGCCAGCAGCTTAGGTGGGGCCTCTGGAAACACCATATATTTT.

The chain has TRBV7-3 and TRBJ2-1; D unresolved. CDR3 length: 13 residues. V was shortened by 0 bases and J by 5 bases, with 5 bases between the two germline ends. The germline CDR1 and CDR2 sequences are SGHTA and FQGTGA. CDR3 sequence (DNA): TGTGCCAGCAGCTTAACCTCTAACAATGAGCAGTTCTTC. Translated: CASSLTSNNEQFF.

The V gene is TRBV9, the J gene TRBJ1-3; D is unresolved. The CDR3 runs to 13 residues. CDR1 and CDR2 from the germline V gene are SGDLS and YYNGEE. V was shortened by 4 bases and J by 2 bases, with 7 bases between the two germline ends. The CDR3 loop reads CASSPNPGNTIYF. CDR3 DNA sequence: TGTGCCAGCAGCCCCAATCCTGGAAACACCATATATTTT.

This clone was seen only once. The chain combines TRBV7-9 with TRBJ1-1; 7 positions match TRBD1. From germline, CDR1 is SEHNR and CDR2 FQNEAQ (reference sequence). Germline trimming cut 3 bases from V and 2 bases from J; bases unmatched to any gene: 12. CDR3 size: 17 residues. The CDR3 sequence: CASSFLRTGQTNTEAFF. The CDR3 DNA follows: TGTGCCAGCAGCTTTTTAAGGACGGGACAGACCAACACTGAAGCTTTCTTT.

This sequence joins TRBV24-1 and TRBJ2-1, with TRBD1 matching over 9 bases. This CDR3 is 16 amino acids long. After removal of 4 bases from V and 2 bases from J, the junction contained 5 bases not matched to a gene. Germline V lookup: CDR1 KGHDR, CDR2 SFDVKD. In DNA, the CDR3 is TGTGCCACCAGTGACTCGGGACAGGGAACCTACAATGAGCAGTTCTTC. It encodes CATSDSGQGTYNEQFF.

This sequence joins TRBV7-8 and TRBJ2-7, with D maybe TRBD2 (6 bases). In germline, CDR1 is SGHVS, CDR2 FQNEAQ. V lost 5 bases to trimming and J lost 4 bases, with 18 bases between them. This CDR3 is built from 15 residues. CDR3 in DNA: TGTGCCAGCAGCCAACCGGCCGGGGGTTTATACGAGCAGTACTTC. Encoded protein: CASSQPAGGLYEQYF.

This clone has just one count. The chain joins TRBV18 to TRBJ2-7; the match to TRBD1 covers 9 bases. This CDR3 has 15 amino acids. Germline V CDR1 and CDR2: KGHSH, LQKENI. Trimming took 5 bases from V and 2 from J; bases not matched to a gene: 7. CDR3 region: CASSSTGGSPYEQYF. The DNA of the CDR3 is TGTGCCAGCTCATCGACAGGGGGAAGTCCCTACGAGCAGTACTTC. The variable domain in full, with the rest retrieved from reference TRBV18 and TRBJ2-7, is NAGVMQNPRHLVRRRGQEARLRCSPMKGHSHVYWYRQLPEEGLKFMVYLQKENIIDESGMPKERFSAEFPKEGPSILRIQQVVRGDSAAYFCASSSTGGSPYEQYFGPGTRLTVT.

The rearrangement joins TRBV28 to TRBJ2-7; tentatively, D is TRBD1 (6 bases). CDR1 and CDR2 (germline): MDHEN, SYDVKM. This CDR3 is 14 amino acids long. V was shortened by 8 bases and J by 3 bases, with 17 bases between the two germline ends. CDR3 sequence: CASERQDPNYEQYF. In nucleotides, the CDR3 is TGTGCCAGCGAACGACAGGACCCGAACTACGAGCAGTACTTC.

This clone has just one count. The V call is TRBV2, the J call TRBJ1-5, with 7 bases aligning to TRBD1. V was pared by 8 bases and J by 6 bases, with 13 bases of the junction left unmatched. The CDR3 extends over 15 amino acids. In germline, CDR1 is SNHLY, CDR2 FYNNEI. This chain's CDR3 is CASGIQGMPPQPQHF. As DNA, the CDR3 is TGTGCCAGCGGAATACAGGGGATGCCGCCTCAGCCCCAGCATTTT.

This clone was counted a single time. The CDR3 bases are TGTGCCAGCAGTGAGCGATCGAGGGAGCAGTACTTC. Encoded protein: CASSERSREQYF. This chain links TRBV6-1 with TRBJ2-7; D is undetermined. Germline V gene sequence: CDR1 MNHNS, CDR2 SASEGT. This CDR3 is built from 12 residues. Trimming left V 3 bases short and J 7 bases short, with 10 bases between.

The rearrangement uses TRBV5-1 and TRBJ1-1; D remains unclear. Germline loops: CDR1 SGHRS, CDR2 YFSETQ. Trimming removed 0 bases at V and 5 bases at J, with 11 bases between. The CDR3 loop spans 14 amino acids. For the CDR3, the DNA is TGCGCCAGCAGCTTGGAAAGGGCGGGGACTGAAGCTTTCTTT. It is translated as CASSLERAGTEAFF. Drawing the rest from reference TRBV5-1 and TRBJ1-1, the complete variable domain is KAGVTQTPRYLIKTRGQQVTLSCSPISGHRSVSWYQQTPGQGLQFLFEYFSETQRNKGNFPGRFSGRQFSNSRSEMNVSTLELGDSALYLCASSLERAGTEAFFGQGTRLTVV.

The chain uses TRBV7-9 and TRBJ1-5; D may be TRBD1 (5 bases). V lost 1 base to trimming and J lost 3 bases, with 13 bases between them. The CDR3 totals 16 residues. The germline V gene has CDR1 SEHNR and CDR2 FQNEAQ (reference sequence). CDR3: CASSLVAGPSNQPQHF. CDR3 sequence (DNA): TGTGCCAGCAGCTTAGTGGCGGGGCCCTCCAATCAGCCCCAGCATTTT.

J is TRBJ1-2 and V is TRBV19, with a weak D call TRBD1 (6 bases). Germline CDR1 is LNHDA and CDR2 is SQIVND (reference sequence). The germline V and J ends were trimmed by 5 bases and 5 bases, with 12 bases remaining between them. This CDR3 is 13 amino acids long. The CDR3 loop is CASSEGEAYGYTF. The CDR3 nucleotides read TGTGCCAGTAGTGAGGGGGAAGCATATGGCTACACCTTC.

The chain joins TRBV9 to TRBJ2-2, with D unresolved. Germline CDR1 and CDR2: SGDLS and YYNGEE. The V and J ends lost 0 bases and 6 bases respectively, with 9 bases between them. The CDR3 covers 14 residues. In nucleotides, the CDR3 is TGTGCCAGCAGCGTAGTAATTTCGGCCGGGGAGCTGTTTTTT. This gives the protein CASSVVISAGELFF.

The CDR3 nucleotides read TGTGCCAGCAGCCCCTGGGGGACTGGACTCAATGAGCAGTTCTTC. Its translation: CASSPWGTGLNEQFF. The chain recombines TRBV5-8 with TRBJ2-1; perhaps TRBD2 as D (6 bases). In germline, CDR1 is SGHTS, CDR2 YDEGEE. V gave up 4 bases and J gave up 6 bases, with 17 bases separating them. The CDR3 is made up of 15 amino acids. The full variable domain, its missing parts supplied by reference TRBV5-8 and TRBJ2-1, is EAGVTQSPTHLIKTRGQQATLRCSPISGHTSVYWYQQALGLGLQFLLWYDEGEERNRGNFPPRFSGRQFPNYSSELNVNALELEDSALYLCASSPWGTGLNEQFFGPGTRLTVL.

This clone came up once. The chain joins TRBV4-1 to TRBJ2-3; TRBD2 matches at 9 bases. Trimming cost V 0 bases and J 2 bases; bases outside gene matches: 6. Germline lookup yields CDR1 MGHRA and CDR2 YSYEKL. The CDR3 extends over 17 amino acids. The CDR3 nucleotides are TGCGCCAGCAGCCAAGATCTGACTAGCGGCTACACAGATACGCAGTATTTT. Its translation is CASSQDLTSGYTDTQYF.

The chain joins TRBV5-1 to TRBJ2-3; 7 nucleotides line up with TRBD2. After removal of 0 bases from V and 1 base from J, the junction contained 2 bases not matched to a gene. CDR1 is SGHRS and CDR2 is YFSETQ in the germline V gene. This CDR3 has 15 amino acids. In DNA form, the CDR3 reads TGCGCCAGCAGCTTGGCGGCGGGGGGCACAGATACGCAGTATTTT. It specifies CASSLAAGGTDTQYF.

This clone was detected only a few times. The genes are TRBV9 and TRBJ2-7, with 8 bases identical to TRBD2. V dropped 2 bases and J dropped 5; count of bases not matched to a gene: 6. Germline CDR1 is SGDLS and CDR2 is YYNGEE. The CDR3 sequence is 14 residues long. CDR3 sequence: CASSVRPGGDEQYF. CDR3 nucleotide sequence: TGTGCCAGCAGCGTCCGCCCCGGGGGGGACGAGCAGTACTTC.